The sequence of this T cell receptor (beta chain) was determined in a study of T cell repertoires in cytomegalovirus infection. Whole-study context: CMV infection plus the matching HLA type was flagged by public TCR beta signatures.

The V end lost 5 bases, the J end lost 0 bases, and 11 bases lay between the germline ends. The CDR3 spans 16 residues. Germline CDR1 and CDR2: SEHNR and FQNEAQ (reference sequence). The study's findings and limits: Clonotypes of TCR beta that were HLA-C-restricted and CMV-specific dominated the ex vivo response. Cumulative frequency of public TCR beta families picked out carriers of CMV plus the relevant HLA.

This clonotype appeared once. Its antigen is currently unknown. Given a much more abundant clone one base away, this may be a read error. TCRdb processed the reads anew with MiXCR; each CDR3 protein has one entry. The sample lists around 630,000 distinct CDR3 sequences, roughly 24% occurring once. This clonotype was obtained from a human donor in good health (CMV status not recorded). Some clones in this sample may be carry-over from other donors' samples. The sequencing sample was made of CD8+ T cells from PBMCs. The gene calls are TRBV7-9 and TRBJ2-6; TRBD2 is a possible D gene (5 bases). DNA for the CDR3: TGTGCCAGCAGCGAAAACGGGGACTCTGGGGCCAACGTCCTGACTTTC. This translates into CASSENGDSGANVLTF.